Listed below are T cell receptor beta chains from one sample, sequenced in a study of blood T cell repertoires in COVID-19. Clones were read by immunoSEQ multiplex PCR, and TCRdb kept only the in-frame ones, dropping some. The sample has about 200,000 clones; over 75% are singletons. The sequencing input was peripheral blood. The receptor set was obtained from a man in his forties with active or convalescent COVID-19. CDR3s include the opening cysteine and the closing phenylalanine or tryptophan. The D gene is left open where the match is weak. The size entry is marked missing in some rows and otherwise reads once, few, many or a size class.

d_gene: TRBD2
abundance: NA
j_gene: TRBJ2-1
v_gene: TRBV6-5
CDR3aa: CASSYSLAGDDEQFF
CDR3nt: TGTGCCAGCAGTTACTCTCTAGCGGGAGACGATGAGCAGTTCTTC

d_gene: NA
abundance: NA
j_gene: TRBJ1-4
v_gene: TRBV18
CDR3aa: CASSPNRATNEKLFF
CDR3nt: TGTGCCAGCTCACCGAACAGAGCAACTAATGAAAAACTGTTTTTT

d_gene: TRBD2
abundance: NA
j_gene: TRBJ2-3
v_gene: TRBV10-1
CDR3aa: CASSESKLAGVDTQYF
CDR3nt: TGCGCCAGCAGTGAGTCGAAACTAGCGGGGGTGGATACGCAGTATTTT

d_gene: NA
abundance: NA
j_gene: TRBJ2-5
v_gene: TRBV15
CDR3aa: CATSRGSQETQYF
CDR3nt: TGTGCCACCAGCAGAGGTAGCCAAGAGACCCAGTACTTC

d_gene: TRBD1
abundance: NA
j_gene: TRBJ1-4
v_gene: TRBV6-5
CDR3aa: CASSYSGQGGEKLFF
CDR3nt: TGTGCCAGCAGTTACTCGGGGCAGGGGGGTGAAAAACTGTTTTTT

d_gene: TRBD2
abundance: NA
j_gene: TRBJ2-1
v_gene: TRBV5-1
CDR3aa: CASSPASGGVNEQFF
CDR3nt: TGCGCCAGCAGCCCGGCTAGCGGGGGGGTAAATGAGCAGTTCTTC

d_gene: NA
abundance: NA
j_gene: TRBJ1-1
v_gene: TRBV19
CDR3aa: CASRRAWVQGGNTEAFF
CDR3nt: TGTGCCAGTAGACGAGCTTGGGTCCAGGGAGGGAACACTGAAGCTTTCTTT

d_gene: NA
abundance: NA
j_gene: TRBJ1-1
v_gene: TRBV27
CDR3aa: CASSAQRTFEAFF
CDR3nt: TGTGCCAGCAGTGCTCAACGGACATTTGAAGCTTTCTTT

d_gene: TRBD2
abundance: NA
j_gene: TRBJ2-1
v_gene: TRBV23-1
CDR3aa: CASSQSRLAGVSSYNEQFF
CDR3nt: TGCGCCAGCAGTCAATCTAGACTAGCGGGAGTTAGCTCCTACAATGAGCAGTTCTTC

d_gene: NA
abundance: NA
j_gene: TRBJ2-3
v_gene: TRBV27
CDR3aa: CASSLGGTQYF
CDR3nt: TGTGCCAGCAGTTTAGGCGGCACGCAGTATTTT

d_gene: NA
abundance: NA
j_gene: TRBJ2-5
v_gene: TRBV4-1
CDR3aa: CASAQVQETQYF
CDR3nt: TGCGCCAGCGCACAGGTTCAAGAGACCCAGTACTTC

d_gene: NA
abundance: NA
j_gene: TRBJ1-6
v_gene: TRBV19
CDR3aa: CASSTPGNSPLHF
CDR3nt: TGTGCCAGTTCCACGCCAGGGAATTCACCCCTCCACTTT

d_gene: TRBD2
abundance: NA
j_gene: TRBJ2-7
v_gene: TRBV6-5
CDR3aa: CASSLAGAPFEQYF
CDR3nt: TGTGCCAGCAGTTTAGCGGGGGCCCCCTTCGAGCAGTACTTC

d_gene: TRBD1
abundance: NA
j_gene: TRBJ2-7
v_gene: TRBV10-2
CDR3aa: CASTDRVLNEQYF
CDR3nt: TGCGCCAGCACCGACAGGGTATTGAACGAGCAGTACTTC

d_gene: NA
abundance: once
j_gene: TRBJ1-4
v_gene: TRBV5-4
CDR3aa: CASSSPPTGGNEKLFF
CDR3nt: TGTGCCAGCAGCTCACCCCCCACAGGAGGGAATGAAAAACTGTTTTTT

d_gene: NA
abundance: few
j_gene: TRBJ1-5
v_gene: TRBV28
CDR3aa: CASSLRGQPQHF
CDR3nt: TGTGCCAGCAGTTTAAGGGGTCAGCCCCAGCATTTT

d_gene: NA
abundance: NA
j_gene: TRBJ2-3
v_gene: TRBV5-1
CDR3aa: CASSLGQHFTDTQYF
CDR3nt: TGCGCCAGCAGCTTGGGACAGCATTTCACAGATACGCAGTATTTT

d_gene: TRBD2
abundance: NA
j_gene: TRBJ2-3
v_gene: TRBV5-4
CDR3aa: CASSSKRDAGTDTQYF
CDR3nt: TGTGCCAGCAGCTCAAAGCGGGATGCGGGCACAGATACGCAGTATTTT

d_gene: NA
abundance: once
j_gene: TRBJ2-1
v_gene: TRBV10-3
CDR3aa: CAISRQEEQFF
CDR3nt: TGTGCCATCAGCCGACAGGAGGAGCAGTTCTTC

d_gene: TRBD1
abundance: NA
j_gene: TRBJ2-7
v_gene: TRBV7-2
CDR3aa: CASSLASGTGAGEQYF
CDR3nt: TGTGCCAGCAGCTTGGCCTCCGGGACAGGGGCGGGGGAGCAGTACTTC

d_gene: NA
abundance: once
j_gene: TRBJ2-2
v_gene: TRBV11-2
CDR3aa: CASSSYTNANTGELFF
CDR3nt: TGTGCCAGCAGCTCCTACACTAACGCGAACACCGGGGAGCTGTTTTTT

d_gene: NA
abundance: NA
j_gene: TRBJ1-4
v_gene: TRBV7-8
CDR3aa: CASSPSTLGEKLFF
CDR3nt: TGTGCCAGCAGCCCGAGTACACTAGGTGAAAAACTGTTTTTT

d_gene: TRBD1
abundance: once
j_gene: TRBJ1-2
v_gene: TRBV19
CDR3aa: CASSIPGGNYGYTF
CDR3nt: TGTGCCAGTAGTATTCCAGGGGGAAACTATGGCTACACCTTC

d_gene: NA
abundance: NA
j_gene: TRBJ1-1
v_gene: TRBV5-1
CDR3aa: CASSLDLTEAFF
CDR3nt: TGCGCCAGCAGCTTGGATCTCACTGAAGCTTTCTTT

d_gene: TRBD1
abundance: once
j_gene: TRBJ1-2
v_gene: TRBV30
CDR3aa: CAWGTRSAGGRYGYTF
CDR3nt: TGTGCCTGGGGTACCAGGAGTGCAGGGGGAAGGTATGGCTACACCTTC

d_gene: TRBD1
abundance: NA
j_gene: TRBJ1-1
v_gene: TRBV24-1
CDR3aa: CATSGTGAPTEAFF
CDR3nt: TGTGCCACCAGCGGAACAGGGGCGCCCACTGAAGCTTTCTTT

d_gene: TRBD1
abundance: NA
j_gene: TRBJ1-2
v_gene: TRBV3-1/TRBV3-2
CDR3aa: CASSPQGPYYGYTF
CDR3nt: TGTGCCAGCAGCCCACAGGGGCCCTACTATGGCTACACCTTC

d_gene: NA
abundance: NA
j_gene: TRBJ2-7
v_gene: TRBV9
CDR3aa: CASSGVPSGAYEQYF
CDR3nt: TGTGCCAGCAGCGGAGTTCCTTCAGGTGCCTACGAGCAGTACTTC

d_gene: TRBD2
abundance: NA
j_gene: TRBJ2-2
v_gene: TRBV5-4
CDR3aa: CASSWGLAGDTGELFF
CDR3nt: TGTGCCAGCAGCTGGGGACTAGCGGGAGACACCGGGGAGCTGTTTTTT

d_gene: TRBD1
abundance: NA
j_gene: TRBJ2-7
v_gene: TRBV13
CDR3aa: CTSSSGQGPYEQYF
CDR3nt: TGTACCAGCAGCTCGGGACAGGGGCCCTACGAGCAGTACTTC

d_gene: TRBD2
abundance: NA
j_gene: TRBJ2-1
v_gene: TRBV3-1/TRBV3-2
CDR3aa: CASSQSTSGPYNEQFF
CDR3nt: TGTGCCAGCAGCCAATCGACTAGCGGGCCATACAATGAGCAGTTCTTC

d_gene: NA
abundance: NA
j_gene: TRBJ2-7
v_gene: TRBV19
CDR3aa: CASSSTYEQYF
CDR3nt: TGTGCCAGTAGTTCCACCTACGAGCAGTACTTC